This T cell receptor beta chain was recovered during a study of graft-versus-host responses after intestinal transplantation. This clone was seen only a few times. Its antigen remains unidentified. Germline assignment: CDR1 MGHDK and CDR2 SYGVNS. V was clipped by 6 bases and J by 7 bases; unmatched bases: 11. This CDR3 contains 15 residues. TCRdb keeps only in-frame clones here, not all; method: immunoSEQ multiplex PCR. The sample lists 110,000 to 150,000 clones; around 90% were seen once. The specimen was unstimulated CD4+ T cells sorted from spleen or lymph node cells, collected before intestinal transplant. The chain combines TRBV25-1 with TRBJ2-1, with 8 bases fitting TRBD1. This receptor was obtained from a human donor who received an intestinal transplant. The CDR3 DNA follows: TGTGCCAGCAGGTCCGGGGACAGGCCTCGGAATGAGCAGTTCTTC. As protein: CASRSGDRPRNEQFF. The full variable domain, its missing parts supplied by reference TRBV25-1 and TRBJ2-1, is EADIYQTPRYLVIGTGKKITLECSQTMGHDKMYWYQQDPGMELHLIHYSYGVNSTEKGDLSSESTVSRIRTEHFPLTLESARPSHTSQYLCASRSGDRPRNEQFFGPGTRLTVL.